This T cell receptor beta chain was sequenced during a study of OX40 agonist ivuxolimab in advanced cancers. Produced via immunoSEQ multiplex PCR; TCRdb's table is partial and in-frame only. The sample yields tens of thousands of clones, about 92% seen once. Looked up from germline, CDR1 is SNHLY and CDR2 is FYNNEI. This CDR3 contains 13 residues. The V and J ends lost 11 bases and 6 bases respectively, with 17 bases between them. Blood samples were obtained at baseline, cycle 4 day 1, and cycle 7 day 1. Here the sequenced sample was CD4+ or CD8+ T cells sorted from blood, taken in a trial of the OX40 agonist ivuxolimab. The clonotype was recovered from an adult with an advanced solid tumor such as melanoma, head and neck, liver or kidney cancer. This chain links TRBV2 with TRBJ1-5; the D gene is possibly TRBD1 (6 bases). In DNA form, the CDR3 reads TGTGCCTGCGCTGGGGGGCCAGGTCAGCCCCAGCATTTT. It codes for CACAGGPGQPQHF.